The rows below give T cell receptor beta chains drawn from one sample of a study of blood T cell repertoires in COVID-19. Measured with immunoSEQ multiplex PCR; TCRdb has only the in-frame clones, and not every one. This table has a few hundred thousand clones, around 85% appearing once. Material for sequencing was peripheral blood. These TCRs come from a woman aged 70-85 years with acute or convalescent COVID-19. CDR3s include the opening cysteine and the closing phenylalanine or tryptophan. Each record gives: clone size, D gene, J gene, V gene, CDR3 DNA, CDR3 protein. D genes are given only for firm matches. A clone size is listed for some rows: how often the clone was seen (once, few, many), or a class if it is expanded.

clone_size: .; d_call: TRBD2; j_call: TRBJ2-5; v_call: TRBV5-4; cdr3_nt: TGTGCCAGCAGCCCCCGGGGGGGGGATCCGCAAGAGACCCAGTACTTC; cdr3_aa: CASSPRGGDPQETQYF
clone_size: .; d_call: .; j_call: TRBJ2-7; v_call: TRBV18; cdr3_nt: TGTGCCAGCTCACCATATCGCAGGGACGAGCAGTACTTC; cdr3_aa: CASSPYRRDEQYF
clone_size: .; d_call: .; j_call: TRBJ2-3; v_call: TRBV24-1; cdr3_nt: TGTGCCACCAACCCGGGACAAATCACAGATACGCAGTATTTT; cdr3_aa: CATNPGQITDTQYF
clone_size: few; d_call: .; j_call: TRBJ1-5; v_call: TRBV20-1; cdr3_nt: TGCAGTGCTAGTACGTCGTCTAGTCAGCCCCAGCATTTT; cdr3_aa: CSASTSSSQPQHF
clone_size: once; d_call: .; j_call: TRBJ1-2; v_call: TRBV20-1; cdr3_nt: TGCAGTGCTAGTGGGGGTGTCAGGAGGAACTATGGCTACACCTTC; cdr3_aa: CSASGGVRRNYGYTF
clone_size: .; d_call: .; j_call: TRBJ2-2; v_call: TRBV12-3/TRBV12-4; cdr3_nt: TGTGCCAGCAGTCACGGGAGCACCGGGGAGCTGTTTTTT; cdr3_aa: CASSHGSTGELFF
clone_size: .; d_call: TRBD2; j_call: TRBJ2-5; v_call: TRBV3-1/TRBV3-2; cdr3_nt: TGTGCCAGCAGCCCGGGGGATAGCGGGGGGTACCAAGAGACCCAGTACTTC; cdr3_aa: CASSPGDSGGYQETQYF
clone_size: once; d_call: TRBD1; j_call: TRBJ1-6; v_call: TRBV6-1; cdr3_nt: TGTGCCAGCAGTGAAGTTGGGAGACAGGGGTTTTCCTATAATTCACCCCTCCACTTT; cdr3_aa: CASSEVGRQGFSYNSPLHF
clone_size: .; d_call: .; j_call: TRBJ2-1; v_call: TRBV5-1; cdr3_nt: TGCGCCAGCAGCTTGGAAGTGACATCCCATGAGCAGTTCTTC; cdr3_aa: CASSLEVTSHEQFF
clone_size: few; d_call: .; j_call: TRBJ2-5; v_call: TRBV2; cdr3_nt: TGTGCCAGTCTGGGGGCGGGCGCGACCAGAAGCCAAGAGACCCAGTACTTC; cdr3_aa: CASLGAGATRSQETQYF
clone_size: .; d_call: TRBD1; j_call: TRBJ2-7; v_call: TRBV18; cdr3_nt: TGTGCCAGCTCACCCGAGGACAGGCGCTCCTACGAGCAGTACTTC; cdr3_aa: CASSPEDRRSYEQYF
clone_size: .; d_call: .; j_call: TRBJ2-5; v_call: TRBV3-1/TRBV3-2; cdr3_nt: TGTGCCAGCAGCCGCCTCGCTAGGAGGGGCGGGGAGACCCAGTACTTC; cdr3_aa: CASSRLARRGGETQYF
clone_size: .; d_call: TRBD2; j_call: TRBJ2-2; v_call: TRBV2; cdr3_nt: TGTGCCAGCATGAGCGGGACCCGCACCGGGGAGCTGTTTTTT; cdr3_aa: CASMSGTRTGELFF
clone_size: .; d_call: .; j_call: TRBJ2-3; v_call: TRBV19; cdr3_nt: TGTGCCAGTACCCCCCGTGGGGGGGCAGAAGGTACGCAGTATTTT; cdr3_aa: CASTPRGGAEGTQYF
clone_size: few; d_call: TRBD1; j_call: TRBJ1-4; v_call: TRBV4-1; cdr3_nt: TGCGCCAGCAGCCAGTGGGGACAGCCAGAACATGAAAAACTGTTTTTT; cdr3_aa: CASSQWGQPEHEKLFF
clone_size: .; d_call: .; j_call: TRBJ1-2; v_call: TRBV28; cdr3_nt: TGTGCCAGCGACAAGGTGTCAGGCTATGGCTACACCTTC; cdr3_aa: CASDKVSGYGYTF
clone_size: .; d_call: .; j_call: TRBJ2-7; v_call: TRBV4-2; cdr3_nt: TGTGCCAGCAGCCAAGATCACGGGCGGGCCTACGAGCAGTACTTC; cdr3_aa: CASSQDHGRAYEQYF